This T cell receptor beta chain stems from a study of CD8+ T cells in alopecia areata. Overall study context: Each of the treated patients was given oral tofacitinib, 5 to 10 mg twice daily, for moderate-to-severe alopecia areata. The study gave tofacitinib for 6 to 18 months, then 6 months off drug.

Alopecia areata patients gave lesional scalp punch biopsies and peripheral blood samples. RNA extraction was followed by reverse transcription into cDNA, which acted as the sequencing template. The assay was immunoSEQ multiplex PCR, and TCRdb's table has in-frame clones only and misses some. In the table there are roughly 200,000 clones, roughly 60% of which are singletons. After removal of 4 bases from V and 8 bases from J, the junction contained 10 bases not matched to a gene. The CDR3 runs to 16 residues. Per the germline V gene, CDR1 is SGHRS and CDR2 is YFSETQ. This receptor was identified in a human donor with alopecia areata. The V call is TRBV5-1, the J call TRBJ2-1; 12 nucleotides agree with TRBD1. The specimen was CD4+ T cells sorted from blood, collected at week 0. DNA for the CDR3: TGCGCCAGCAGCCTATCCGGGACAGGGGGCTTCCATGAGCAGTTCTTC. Translating gives CASSLSGTGGFHEQFF.